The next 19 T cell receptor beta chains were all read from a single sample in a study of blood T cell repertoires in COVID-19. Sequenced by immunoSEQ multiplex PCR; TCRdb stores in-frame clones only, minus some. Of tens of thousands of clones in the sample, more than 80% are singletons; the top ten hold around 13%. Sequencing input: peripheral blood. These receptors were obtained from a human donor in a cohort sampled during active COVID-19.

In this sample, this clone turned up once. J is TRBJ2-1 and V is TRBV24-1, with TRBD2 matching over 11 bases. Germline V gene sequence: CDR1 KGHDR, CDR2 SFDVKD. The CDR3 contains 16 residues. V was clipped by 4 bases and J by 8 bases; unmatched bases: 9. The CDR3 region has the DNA TGTGCCACCAGTGACCATAGCGGGGGGGCCAACGATGAGCAGTTCTTC. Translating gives CATSDHSGGANDEQFF.

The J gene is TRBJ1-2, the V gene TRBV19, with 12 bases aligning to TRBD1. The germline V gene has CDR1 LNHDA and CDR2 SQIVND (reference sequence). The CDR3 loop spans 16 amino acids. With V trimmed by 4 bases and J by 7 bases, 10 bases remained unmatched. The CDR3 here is CASSTTSGQGARGYTF. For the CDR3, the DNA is TGTGCCAGTAGTACCACCTCGGGACAGGGGGCGCGTGGCTACACCTTC.

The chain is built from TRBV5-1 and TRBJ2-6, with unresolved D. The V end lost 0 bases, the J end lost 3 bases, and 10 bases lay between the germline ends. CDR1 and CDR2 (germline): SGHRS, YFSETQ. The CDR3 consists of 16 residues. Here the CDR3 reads CASSLAFSGGANVLTF. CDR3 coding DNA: TGCGCCAGCAGCTTGGCCTTTTCCGGTGGGGCCAACGTCCTGACTTTC.

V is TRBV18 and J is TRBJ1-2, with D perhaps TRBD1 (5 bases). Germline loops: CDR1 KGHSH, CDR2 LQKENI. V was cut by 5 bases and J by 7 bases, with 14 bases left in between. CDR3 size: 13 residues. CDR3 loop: CASSSRQPIGYTF. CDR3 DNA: TGTGCCAGCTCATCTCGACAGCCTATTGGCTACACCTTC.

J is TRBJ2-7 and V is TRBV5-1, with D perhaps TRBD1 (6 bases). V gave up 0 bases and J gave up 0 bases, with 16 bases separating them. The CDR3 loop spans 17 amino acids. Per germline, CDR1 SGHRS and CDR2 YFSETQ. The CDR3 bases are TGCGCCAGCAGCTTGGGGGGTGCAGGGGCCTACTCCTACGAGCAGTACTTC. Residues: CASSLGGAGAYSYEQYF.

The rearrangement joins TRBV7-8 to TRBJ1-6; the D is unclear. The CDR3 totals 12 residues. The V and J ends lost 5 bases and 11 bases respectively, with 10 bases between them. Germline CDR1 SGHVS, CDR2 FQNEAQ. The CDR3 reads CASSTRGAPLHF. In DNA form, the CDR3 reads TGTGCCAGCAGCACAAGAGGAGCACCCCTCCACTTT.

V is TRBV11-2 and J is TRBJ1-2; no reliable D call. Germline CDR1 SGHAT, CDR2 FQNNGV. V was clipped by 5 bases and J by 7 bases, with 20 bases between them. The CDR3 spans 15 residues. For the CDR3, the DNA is TGTGCCAGCAGCCCTCGAGAGACAACCCTACGTGGCTACACCTTC. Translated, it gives CASSPRETTLRGYTF.

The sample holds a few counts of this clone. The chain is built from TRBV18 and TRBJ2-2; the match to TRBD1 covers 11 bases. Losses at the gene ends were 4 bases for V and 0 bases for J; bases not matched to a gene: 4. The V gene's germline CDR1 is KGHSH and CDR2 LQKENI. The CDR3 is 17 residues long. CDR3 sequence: CASSLTDRGPNTGELFF. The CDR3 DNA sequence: TGTGCCAGCTCACTAACGGACAGGGGGCCGAACACCGGGGAGCTGTTTTTT.

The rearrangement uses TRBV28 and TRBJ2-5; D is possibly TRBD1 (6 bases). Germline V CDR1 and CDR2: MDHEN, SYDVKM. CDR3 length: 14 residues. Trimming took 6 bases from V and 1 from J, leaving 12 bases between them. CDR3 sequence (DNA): TGTGCCAGCAGCCGCCGGGACACCCAAGAGACCCAGTACTTC. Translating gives CASSRRDTQETQYF.

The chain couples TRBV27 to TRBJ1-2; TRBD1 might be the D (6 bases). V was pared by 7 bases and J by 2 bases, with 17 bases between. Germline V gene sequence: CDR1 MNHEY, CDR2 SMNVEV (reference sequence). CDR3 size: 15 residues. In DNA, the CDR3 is TGTGCCAGCACTACCCTGGGGGCGGTGAACTATGGCTACACCTTC. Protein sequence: CASTTLGAVNYGYTF.

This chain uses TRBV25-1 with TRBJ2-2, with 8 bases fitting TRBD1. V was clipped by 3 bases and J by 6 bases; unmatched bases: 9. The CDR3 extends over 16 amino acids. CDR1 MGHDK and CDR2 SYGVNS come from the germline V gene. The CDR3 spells CASSDRARGQAGELFF. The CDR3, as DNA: TGTGCCAGCAGTGATAGGGCCAGGGGGCAAGCCGGGGAGCTGTTTTTT.

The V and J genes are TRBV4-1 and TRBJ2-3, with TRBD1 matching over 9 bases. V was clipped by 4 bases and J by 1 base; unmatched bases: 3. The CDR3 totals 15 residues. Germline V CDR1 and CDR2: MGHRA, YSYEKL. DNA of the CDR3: TGCGCCAGCAGCCGGACAGGGGTAGGCACAGATACGCAGTATTTT. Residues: CASSRTGVGTDTQYF.

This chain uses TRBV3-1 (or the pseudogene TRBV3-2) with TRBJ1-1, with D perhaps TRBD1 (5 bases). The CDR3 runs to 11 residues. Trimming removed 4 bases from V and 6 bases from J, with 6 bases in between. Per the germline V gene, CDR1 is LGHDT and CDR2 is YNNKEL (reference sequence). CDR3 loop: CASSRGPEAFF. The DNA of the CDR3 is TGTGCCAGCAGCCGGGGCCCTGAAGCTTTCTTT.

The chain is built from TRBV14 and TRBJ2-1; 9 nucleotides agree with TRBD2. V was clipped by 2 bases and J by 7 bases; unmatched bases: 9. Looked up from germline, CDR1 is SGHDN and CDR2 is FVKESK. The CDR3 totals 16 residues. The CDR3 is CASSQLVAGVGNEQFF. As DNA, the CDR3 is TGTGCCAGCAGCCAACTGGTAGCGGGGGTTGGGAATGAGCAGTTCTTC.

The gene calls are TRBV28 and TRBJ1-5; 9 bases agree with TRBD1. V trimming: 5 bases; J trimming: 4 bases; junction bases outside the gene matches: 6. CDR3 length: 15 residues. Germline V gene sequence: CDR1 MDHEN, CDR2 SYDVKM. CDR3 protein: CASSLDRGGNQPQHF. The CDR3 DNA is TGTGCCAGCAGTCTAGACAGGGGGGGAAATCAGCCCCAGCATTTT.

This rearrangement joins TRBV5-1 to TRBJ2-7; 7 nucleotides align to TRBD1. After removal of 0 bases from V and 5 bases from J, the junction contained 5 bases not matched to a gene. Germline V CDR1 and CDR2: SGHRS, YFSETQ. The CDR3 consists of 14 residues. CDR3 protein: CASSLGQGNHEQYF. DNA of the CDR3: TGCGCCAGCAGCTTGGGACAGGGTAACCACGAGCAGTACTTC.

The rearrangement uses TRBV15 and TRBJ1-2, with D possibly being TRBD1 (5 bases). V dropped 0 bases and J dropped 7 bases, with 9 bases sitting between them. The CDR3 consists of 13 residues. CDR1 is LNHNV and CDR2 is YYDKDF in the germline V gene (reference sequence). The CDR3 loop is CATSRDREAGYTF. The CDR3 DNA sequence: TGTGCCACCAGCAGAGACAGGGAGGCTGGCTACACCTTC.

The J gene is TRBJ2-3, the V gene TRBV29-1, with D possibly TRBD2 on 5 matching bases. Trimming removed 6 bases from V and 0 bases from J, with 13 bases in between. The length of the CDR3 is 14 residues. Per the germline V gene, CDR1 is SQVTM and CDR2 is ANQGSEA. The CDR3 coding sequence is TGCAGCGTGGTGGCCTGGAGGAGCACAGATACGCAGTATTTT. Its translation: CSVVAWRSTDTQYF.

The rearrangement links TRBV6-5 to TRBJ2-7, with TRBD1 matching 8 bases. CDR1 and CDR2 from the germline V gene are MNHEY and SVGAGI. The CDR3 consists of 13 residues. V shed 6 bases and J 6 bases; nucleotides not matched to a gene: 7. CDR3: CASRGQGGLEQYF. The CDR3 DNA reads TGTGCCAGCAGAGGACAGGGAGGCCTCGAGCAGTACTTC.